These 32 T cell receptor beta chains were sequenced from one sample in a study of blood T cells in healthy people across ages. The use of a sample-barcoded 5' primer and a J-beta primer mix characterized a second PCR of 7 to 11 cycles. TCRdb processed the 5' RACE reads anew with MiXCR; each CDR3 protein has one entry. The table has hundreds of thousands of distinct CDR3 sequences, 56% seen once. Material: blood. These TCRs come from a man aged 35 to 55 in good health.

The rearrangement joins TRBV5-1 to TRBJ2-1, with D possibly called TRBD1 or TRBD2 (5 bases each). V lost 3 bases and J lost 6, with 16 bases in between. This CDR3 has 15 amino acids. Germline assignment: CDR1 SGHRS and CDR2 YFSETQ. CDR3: CASSSTGRESNEQFF. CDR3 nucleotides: TGCGCCAGCAGCTCCACGGGACGGGAATCCAATGAGCAGTTCTTC.

CDR3 sequence: CASSAGLVTDTQYF. In DNA form, the CDR3 reads TGTGCCAGCAGTGCCGGACTAGTCACGGATACGCAGTATTTT. The chain couples TRBV2 to TRBJ2-3; 7 bases are a match to TRBD2. This CDR3 has 14 amino acids. V was clipped by 4 bases and J by 6 bases; unmatched bases: 7. Germline values: CDR1 SNHLY, CDR2 FYNNEI.

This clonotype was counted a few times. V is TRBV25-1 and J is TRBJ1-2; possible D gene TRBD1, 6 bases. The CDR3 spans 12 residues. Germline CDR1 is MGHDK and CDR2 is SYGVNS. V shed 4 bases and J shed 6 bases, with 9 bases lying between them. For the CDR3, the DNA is TGTGCCAGCAGTGGAGGGGGGAATGGCTACACCTTC. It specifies CASSGGGNGYTF.

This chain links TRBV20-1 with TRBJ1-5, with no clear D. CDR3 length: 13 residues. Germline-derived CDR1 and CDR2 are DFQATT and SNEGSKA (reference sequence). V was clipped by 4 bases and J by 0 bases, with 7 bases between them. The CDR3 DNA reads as TGCAGTGCTATCCGTGATAGCAATCAGCCCCAGCATTTT. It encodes CSAIRDSNQPQHF.

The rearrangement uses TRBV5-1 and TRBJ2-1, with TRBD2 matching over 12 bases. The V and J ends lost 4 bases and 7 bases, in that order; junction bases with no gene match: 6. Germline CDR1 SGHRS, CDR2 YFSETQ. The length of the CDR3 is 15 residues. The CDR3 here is CASSALAGGANEQFF. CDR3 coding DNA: TGCGCCAGCAGCGCACTAGCGGGGGGCGCGAATGAGCAGTTCTTC.

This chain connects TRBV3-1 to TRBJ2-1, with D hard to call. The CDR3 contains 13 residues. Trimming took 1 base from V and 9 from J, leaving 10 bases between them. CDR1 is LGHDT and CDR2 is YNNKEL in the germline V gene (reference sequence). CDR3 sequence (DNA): TGTGCCAGCAGCCAAGGAGAAGTTAGTGAGCAGTTCTTC. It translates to CASSQGEVSEQFF.

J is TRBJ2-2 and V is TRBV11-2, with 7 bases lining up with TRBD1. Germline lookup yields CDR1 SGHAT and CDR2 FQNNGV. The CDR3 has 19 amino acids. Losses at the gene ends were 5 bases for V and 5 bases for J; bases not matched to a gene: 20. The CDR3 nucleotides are TGTGCCAGCAGCACAGTAGTACGGGCGAACAGGGGTCTTACCGGGGAGCTGTTTTTT. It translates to CASSTVVRANRGLTGELFF.

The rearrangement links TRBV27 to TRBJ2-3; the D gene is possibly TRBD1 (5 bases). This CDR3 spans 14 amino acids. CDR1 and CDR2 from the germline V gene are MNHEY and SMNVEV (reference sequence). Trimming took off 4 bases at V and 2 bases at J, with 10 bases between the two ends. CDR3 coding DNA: TGTGCCAGCAGTTCAGAGACAGCCACAGATACGCAGTATTTT. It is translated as CASSSETATDTQYF.

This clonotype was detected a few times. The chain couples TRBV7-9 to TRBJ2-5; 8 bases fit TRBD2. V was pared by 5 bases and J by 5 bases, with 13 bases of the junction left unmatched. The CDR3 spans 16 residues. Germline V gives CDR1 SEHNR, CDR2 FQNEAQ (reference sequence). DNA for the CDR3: TGTGCCAGCAGCGGATCGGGACTAGATCTAATGGAGACCCAGTACTTC. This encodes CASSGSGLDLMETQYF. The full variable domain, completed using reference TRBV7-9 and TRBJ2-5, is DTGVSQNPRHKITKRGQNVTFRCDPISEHNRLYWYRQTLGQGPEFLTYFQNEAQLEKSRLLSDRFSAERPKGSFSTLEIQRTEQGDSAMYLCASSGSGLDLMETQYFGPGTRLLVL.

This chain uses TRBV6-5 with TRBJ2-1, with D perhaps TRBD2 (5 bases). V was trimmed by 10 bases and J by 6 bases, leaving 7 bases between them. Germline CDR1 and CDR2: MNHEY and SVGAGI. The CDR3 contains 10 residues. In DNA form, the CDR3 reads TGTGCCAATACTAGCAATGAGCAGTTCTTC. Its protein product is CANTSNEQFF.

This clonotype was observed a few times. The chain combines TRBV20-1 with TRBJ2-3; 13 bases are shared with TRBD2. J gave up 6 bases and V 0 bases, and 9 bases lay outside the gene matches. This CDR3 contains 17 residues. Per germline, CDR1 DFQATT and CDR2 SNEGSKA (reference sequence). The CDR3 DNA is TGCAGTGCTAGAGATCCTAGGACTAGCGGGAGAAGGGATACGCAGTATTTT. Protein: CSARDPRTSGRRDTQYF.

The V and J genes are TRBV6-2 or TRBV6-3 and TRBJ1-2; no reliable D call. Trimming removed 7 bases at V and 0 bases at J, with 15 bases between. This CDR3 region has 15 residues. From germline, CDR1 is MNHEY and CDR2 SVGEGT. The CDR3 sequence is CASTDPGSANYGYTF. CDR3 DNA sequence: TGTGCCAGCACCGACCCCGGGTCTGCTAACTATGGCTACACCTTC.

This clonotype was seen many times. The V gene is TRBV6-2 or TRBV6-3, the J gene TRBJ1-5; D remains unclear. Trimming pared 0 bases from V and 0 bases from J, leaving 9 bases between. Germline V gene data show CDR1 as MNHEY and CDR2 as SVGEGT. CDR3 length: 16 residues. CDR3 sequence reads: CASSYSAALSNQPQHF. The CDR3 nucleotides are TGTGCCAGCAGTTACTCGGCAGCGCTTAGCAATCAGCCCCAGCATTTT.

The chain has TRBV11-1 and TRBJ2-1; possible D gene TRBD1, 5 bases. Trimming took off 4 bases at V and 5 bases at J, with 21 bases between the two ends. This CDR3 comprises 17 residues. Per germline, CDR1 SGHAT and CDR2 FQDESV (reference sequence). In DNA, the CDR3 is TGTGCCAGCAGCTCCATACCGGACATCGGAACTCACAATGAGCAGTTCTTC. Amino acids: CASSSIPDIGTHNEQFF.

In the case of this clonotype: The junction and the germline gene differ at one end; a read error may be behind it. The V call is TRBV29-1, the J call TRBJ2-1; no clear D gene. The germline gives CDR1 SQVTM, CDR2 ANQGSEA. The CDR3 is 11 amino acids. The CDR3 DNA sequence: TGCAGCGTTCCAAAATGGAATGGGCAGTTCTTC. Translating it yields CSVPKWNGQFF.

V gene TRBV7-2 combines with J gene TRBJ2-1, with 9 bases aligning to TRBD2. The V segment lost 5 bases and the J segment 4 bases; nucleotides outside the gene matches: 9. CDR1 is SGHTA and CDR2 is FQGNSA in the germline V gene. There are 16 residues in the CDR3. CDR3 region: CASSPRGGASYNEQFF. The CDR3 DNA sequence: TGTGCCAGCAGCCCACGCGGGGGGGCTTCTTACAATGAGCAGTTCTTC.

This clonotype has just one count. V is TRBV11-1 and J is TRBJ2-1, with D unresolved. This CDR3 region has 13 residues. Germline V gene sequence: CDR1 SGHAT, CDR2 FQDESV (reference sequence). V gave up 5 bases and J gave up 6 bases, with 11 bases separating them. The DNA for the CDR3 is TGTGCCAGCAGCGTACAACGGACCAATGAGCAGTTCTTC. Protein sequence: CASSVQRTNEQFF.

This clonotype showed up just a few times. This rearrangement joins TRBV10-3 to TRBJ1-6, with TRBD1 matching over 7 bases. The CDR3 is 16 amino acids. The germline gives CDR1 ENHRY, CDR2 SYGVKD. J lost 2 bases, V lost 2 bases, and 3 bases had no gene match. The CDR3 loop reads CAISEGQETYNSPLHF. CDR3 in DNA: TGTGCCATCAGTGAGGGACAGGAGACCTATAATTCACCCCTCCACTTT.

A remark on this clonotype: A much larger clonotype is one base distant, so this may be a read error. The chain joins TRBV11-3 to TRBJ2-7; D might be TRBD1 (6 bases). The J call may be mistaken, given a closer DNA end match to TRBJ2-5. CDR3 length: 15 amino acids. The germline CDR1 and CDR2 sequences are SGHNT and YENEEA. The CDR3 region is CASSLDAGDAKTQYF. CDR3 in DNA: TGTGCCAGCAGCTTGGACGCAGGGGACGCAAAGACCCAGTACTTC.

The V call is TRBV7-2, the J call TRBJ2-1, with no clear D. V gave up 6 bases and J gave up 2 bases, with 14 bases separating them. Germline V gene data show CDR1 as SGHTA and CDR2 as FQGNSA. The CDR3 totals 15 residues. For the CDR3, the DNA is TGTGCCAGCAGTGTCGGTCGTGGAACCTACAATGAGCAGTTCTTC. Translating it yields CASSVGRGTYNEQFF.

The CDR3 DNA follows: TGTGCCAGCAGTTTATTTAGACTAGCGGGAGGCTCCAATGAGCAGTTCTTC. Translated: CASSLFRLAGGSNEQFF. This chain uses TRBV28 with TRBJ2-1; 13 bases align to TRBD2. This CDR3 is 17 amino acids long. The germline V gene encodes CDR1 MDHEN and CDR2 SYDVKM. J lost 6 bases, V lost 1 base, and 6 bases had no gene match.

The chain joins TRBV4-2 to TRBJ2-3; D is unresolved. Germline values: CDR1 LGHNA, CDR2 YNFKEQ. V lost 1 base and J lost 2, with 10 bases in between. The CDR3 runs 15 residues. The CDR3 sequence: CASSQVGAYTDTQYF. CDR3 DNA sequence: TGTGCCAGCAGCCAAGTTGGTGCGTACACAGATACGCAGTATTTT.

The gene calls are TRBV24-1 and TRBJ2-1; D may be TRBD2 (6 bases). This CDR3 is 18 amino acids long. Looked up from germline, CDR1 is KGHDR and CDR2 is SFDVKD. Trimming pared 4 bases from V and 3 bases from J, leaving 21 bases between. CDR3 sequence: CATSEPPRGDGGYNEQFF. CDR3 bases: TGTGCCACCAGTGAACCGCCTAGGGGTGACGGGGGCTACAATGAGCAGTTCTTC.

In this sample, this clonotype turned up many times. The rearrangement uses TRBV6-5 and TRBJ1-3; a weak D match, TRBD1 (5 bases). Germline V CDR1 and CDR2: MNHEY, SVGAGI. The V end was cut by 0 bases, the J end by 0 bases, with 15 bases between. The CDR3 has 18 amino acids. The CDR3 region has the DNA TGTGCCAGCAGTTACTCGATATTAGGGGCCTCCTCTGGAAACACCATATATTTT. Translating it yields CASSYSILGASSGNTIYF.

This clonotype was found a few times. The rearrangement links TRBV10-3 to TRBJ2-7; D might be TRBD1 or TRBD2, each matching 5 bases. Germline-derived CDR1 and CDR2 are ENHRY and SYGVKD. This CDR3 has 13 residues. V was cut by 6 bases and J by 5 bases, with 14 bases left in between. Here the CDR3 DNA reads TGTGCCATCAGGGCCGGGACGGGAAACGAGCAGTACTTC. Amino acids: CAIRAGTGNEQYF.

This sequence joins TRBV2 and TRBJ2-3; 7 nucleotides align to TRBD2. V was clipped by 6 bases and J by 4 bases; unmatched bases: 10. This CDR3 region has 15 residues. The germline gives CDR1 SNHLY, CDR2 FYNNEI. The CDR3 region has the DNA TGTGCCAGCAGGTCTTCTAGCGGACGGGCAGATACGCAGTATTTT. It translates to CASRSSSGRADTQYF.

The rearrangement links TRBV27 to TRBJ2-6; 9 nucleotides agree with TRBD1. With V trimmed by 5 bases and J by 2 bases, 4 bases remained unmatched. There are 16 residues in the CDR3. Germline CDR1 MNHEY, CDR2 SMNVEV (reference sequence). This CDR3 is CASSDYRGPGANVLTF. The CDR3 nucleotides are TGTGCCAGCAGTGACTACAGGGGGCCTGGGGCCAACGTCCTGACTTTC.

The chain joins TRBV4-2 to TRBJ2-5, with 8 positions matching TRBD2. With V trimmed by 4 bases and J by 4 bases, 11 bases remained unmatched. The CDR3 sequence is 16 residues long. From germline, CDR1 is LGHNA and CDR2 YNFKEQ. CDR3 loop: CASSRGAGEWRETQYF. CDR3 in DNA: TGTGCCAGCAGCCGGGGAGCGGGAGAGTGGAGAGAGACCCAGTACTTC.

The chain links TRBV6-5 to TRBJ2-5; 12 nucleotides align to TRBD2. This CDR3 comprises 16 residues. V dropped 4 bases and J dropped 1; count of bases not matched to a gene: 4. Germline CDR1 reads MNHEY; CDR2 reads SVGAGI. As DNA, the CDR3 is TGTGCCAGCAGTTTTGGACTAGCGGGGACCCAAGAGACCCAGTACTTC. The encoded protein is CASSFGLAGTQETQYF.

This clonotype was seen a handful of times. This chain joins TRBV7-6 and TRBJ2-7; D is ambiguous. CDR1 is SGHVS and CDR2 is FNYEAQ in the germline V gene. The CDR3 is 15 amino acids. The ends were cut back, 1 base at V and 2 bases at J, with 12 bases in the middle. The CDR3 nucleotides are TGTGCCAGCAGCTTAGGTGGTATGCAGACCTACGAGCAGTACTTC. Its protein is CASSLGGMQTYEQYF.

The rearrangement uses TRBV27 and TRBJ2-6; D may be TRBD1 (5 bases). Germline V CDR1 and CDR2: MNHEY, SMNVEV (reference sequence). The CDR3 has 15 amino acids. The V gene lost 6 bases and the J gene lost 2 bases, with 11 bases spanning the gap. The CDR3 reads CASRKRGAGANVLTF. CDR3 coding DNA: TGTGCCAGCAGAAAAAGGGGCGCTGGGGCCAACGTCCTGACTTTC.

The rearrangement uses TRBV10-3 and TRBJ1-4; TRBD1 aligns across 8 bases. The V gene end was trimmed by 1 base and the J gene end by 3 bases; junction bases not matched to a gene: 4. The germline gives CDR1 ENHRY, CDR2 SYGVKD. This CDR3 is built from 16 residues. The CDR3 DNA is TGTGCCATCAGTGAGTTGGACAGGGTCTCTAATGAAAAACTGTTTTTT. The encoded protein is CAISELDRVSNEKLFF.